This entry describes one T cell receptor (beta chain). Antigen: not known. Because the CDR3's place on the DNA is in doubt, the DNA is left out and the CDR3 is given as listed by TCRdb. This sample is drawn from a study of tumor-infiltrating lymphocytes in primary liver carcinoma. For the study at large: Patients underwent surgical resection for primary liver carcinoma. Sample yields, roughly 3.65 to 8 million productive TCRbeta reads, were similar across the tissue types.

Alongside blood RNA obtained from unsorted whole blood, germline DNA was also extracted. An approximately 4-milliliter peripheral blood sample was collected before surgery. The study's findings and limits: Significantly larger top-250-clone fractions were found in tumors than in blood (p = 0.039).

The CDR3 length equals 15 residues, ends included. Starting from roughly 540 ng of total RNA, TCR beta cDNA was produced with a primer in the constant region. Nested multiplex PCR, run for three rounds with slightly modified ARM-PCR, yielded TCR beta libraries. Two initial PCR rounds of around 10 cycles each paired TRBV1-TRBV30 forward primers with a C-beta reverse primer. TCRdb ran MiXCR on the multiplex PCR reads and lists one entry per CDR3 protein. Among 300,000 to 350,000 distinct CDR3 sequences listed, roughly two thirds were seen once. Sequenced material: peripheral blood. The chain uses TRBV12-3 or TRBV12-4 and TRBJ1-2; the table's D call of TRBD1 was not tested on the DNA. The source of this sequence is a man in his forties with primary liver carcinoma and hepatitis B virus infection. The CDR3 is CASSSSGRGVIGYTF.